The next 17 T cell receptor beta chains were all read from a single sample in a study of blood T cell repertoires in COVID-19. Data came from immunoSEQ multiplex PCR; TCRdb stores just in-frame clones and leaves some out. This table has over 150,000 clones, more than 70% appearing once. Specimen: peripheral blood. Receptors were obtained from a middle-aged man with COVID-19, enrolled during active disease.

V and J are TRBV5-6 and TRBJ2-7; 9 bases agree with TRBD2. The germline V gene encodes CDR1 SGHDT and CDR2 YYEEEE. The CDR3 has 19 amino acids. The J segment lost 3 bases and the V segment lost 7 bases, leaving 23 bases of the junction unmatched. The CDR3 protein is CASRGGVGGRSGRFYEQYF. CDR3 coding DNA: TGTGCCAGCCGGGGAGGGGTCGGTGGACGTAGCGGGAGATTCTACGAGCAGTACTTC.

The J gene is TRBJ2-3, the V gene TRBV4-3; a possible D gene is TRBD2 (6 bases). This CDR3 has 18 amino acids. Per germline, CDR1 LGHNA and CDR2 YSLEER. V was shortened by 4 bases and J by 5 bases, with 25 bases between the two germline ends. The CDR3 DNA is TGCGCCAGCAGCCCCCCCGGCCCGGGGCTAGCGTTTCAAGATACGCAGTATTTT. Its translation: CASSPPGPGLAFQDTQYF.

The rearrangement joins TRBV5-5 to TRBJ2-2, with 11 positions matching TRBD1. With 1 base clipped from V and 0 bases from J, the junction kept 5 bases outside the gene matches. The V gene's germline CDR1 is SGHKS and CDR2 YYEKEE (reference sequence). The CDR3 totals 18 residues. CDR3 protein: CASSLILGQGANTGELFF. DNA of the CDR3: TGTGCCAGCAGCTTGATTCTGGGACAGGGGGCGAACACCGGGGAGCTGTTTTTT.

This clone has just one count. The genes are TRBV18 and TRBJ2-3; 9 bases are shared with TRBD2. Germline values: CDR1 KGHSH, CDR2 LQKENI. The trim removed 6 bases at V and 6 bases at J, leaving 13 bases unmatched. The CDR3 contains 16 residues. The CDR3 region has the DNA TGTGCCAGCTCCCCAAACCAGCGGGGGGCCCAGGATACGCAGTATTTT. Translating it yields CASSPNQRGAQDTQYF.

This clone appeared once. This chain links TRBV2 with TRBJ1-5; 9 bases are shared with TRBD1. V lost 8 bases to trimming and J lost 11 bases; unmatched junction nucleotides: 13. This CDR3 spans 14 amino acids. The germline V gene encodes CDR1 SNHLY and CDR2 FYNNEI. CDR3 DNA sequence: TGTGCCAGCCAGACAGGGGGGACCGATAGGACCCAGCATTTT. It yields the protein CASQTGGTDRTQHF.

The chain links TRBV7-6 to TRBJ2-5; 10 bases agree with TRBD2. With 5 bases clipped from V and 0 bases from J, the junction kept 6 bases outside the gene matches. The length of the CDR3 is 16 residues. Germline CDR1 is SGHVS and CDR2 is FNYEAQ. The CDR3 DNA reads TGTGCCAGCAGCAGACAAGCGGGAGGGAACCAAGAGACCCAGTACTTC. Its protein product is CASSRQAGGNQETQYF.

The CDR3 sequence: CASSIVNRDESPLHF. The CDR3 DNA reads as TGTGCCAGTAGTATTGTCAACAGGGACGAATCACCCCTCCACTTT. V and J are TRBV19 and TRBJ1-6, with D possibly being TRBD1 (6 bases). CDR3 length equals 15 residues. Looked up from germline, CDR1 is LNHDA and CDR2 is SQIVND (reference sequence). The germline V and J ends were trimmed by 3 bases and 10 bases, with 16 bases remaining between them.

The chain is built from TRBV19 and TRBJ1-2, with D tentatively TRBD1 (6 bases). Looked up from germline, CDR1 is LNHDA and CDR2 is SQIVND (reference sequence). V lost 6 bases, J lost 4 bases, and 15 bases lay in between. CDR3 size: 14 residues. CDR3 residues: CASRPSTGLYGYTF. The DNA of the CDR3 is TGTGCCAGTAGACCCTCGACAGGTCTCTATGGCTACACCTTC.

The rearrangement links TRBV28 to TRBJ2-7; TRBD2 is a possible D gene (5 bases). The CDR3 contains 14 residues. The germline gives CDR1 MDHEN, CDR2 SYDVKM. The germline V and J ends were trimmed by 2 bases and 4 bases, with 12 bases remaining between them. CDR3 sequence reads: CASSLGGIGYEQYF. CDR3 nucleotide sequence: TGTGCCAGCAGTTTAGGAGGCATAGGGTACGAGCAGTACTTC.

This clone came up once. The DNA for the CDR3 is TGTGCCAGCTCACCAACTGAACAGGGCTCTGGAAACACCATATATTTT. Protein product: CASSPTEQGSGNTIYF. The chain recombines TRBV18 with TRBJ1-3; D perhaps matches TRBD1 (6 bases). The germline CDR1 and CDR2 sequences are KGHSH and LQKENI. Trimming shortened V by 2 bases and J by 0 bases, and 11 bases separated the two germline ends. The CDR3 sequence is 16 residues long.

This sequence joins TRBV10-3 and TRBJ2-3; D not resolved. Germline V lookup: CDR1 ENHRY, CDR2 SYGVKD. The CDR3 sequence is 11 residues long. V lost 10 bases and J lost 4, with 9 bases in between. CDR3 in DNA: TGTGCCACGAGTGTCTCAGATACGCAGTATTTT. This sequence encodes CATSVSDTQYF.

The chain recombines TRBV5-1 with TRBJ2-1; no reliable D call. This CDR3 comprises 17 residues. V lost 3 bases to trimming and J lost 2 bases, with 18 bases between them. The germline V gene has CDR1 SGHRS and CDR2 YFSETQ. The CDR3 sequence is CASSSEVVSRAYNEQFF. For the CDR3, the DNA is TGCGCCAGCAGCTCTGAGGTGGTCAGCCGTGCCTACAATGAGCAGTTCTTC.

This clone was seen a few times. This sample also contains other DNA sequences that code for the same CDR3. The V and J genes are TRBV4-3 and TRBJ2-3, with D possibly being TRBD2 (6 bases). The CDR3 is 15 amino acids. CDR1 is LGHNA, CDR2 YSLEER, per germline. Trimming took off 0 bases at V and 0 bases at J, with 7 bases between the two ends. Here the CDR3 DNA reads TGCGCCAGCAGCCAAGAGGGGACTAGCACAGATACGCAGTATTTT. Protein sequence: CASSQEGTSTDTQYF.

The chain couples TRBV12-3 or TRBV12-4 to TRBJ1-5; possible D gene TRBD1, 5 bases. Trimming pared 6 bases from V and 7 bases from J, leaving 13 bases between. The CDR3 runs 13 residues. DNA for the CDR3: TGTGCCAGCAGCCCAGGCAGGGCGCAGCCCCAGCATTTT. Translation gives CASSPGRAQPQHF.

The chain couples TRBV5-8 to TRBJ1-2, with no clear D. Per germline, CDR1 SGHTS and CDR2 YDEGEE. The CDR3 is made up of 12 amino acids. Trimming took off 4 bases at V and 8 bases at J, with 12 bases between the two ends. The CDR3 DNA sequence: TGTGCCAGCAGCCCAGGACCGGGGGGCTACACCTTC. Protein: CASSPGPGGYTF.

The chain is built from TRBV5-5 and TRBJ2-7; TRBD2 matches 9 bases. From germline, CDR1 is SGHKS and CDR2 YYEKEE (reference sequence). The CDR3 is 14 residues long. With 1 base clipped from V and 4 bases from J, the junction kept 3 bases outside the gene matches. CDR3 sequence (DNA): TGTGCCAGCAGCTTGAGTACTAGCGGGTACGAGCAGTACTTC. Its translation: CASSLSTSGYEQYF.

This clone was recorded once. This chain links TRBV10-3 with TRBJ1-1; 8 bases agree with TRBD1. The V and J ends lost 5 bases and 3 bases, in that order; junction bases with no gene match: 11. The CDR3 spans 16 residues. CDR1 and CDR2 from the germline V gene are ENHRY and SYGVKD. For the CDR3, the DNA is TGTGCCATCAGTACAAACCGCGGACAGGGTGACACTGAAGCTTTCTTT. It specifies CAISTNRGQGDTEAFF.